The 23 T cell receptor beta chains listed next were all sequenced from one sample in a study of CD8+ T cells in alopecia areata. Sequencing used cDNA as its template, made by extracting RNA and reverse transcribing it. Sequenced by immunoSEQ multiplex PCR; TCRdb stores in-frame clones only, minus some. Of 200,000 or so clones in the sample, more than 45% were seen once. Indicated treatment: oral pan-JAK inhibitor, 5-10 mg twice daily. The sample in question was CD4+ T cells sorted from blood, obtained at week 24, from a patient treated with tofacitinib. These receptors all stem from a human donor with alopecia areata.

The gene calls are TRBV29-1 and TRBJ2-7, with 12 bases identical to TRBD2. With 3 bases clipped from V and 3 bases from J, the junction kept 6 bases outside the gene matches. This CDR3 contains 15 residues. CDR1 and CDR2 from the germline V gene are SQVTM and ANQGSEA. The CDR3 DNA follows: TGCAGCGTTGATACTGGGACTAGCGGGTTCTACGAGCAGTACTTC. Its translation: CSVDTGTSGFYEQYF.

J is TRBJ2-7 and V is TRBV4-1, with D possibly TRBD1 on 5 matching bases. The CDR3 totals 15 residues. With 1 base removed from V and 3 bases from J, the gap between germline ends came to 13 bases. CDR1 and CDR2 (germline): MGHRA, YSYEKL. Here the CDR3 reads CASSQVAGRDYEQYF. CDR3 nucleotides: TGCGCCAGCAGCCAAGTCGCTGGCAGGGACTACGAGCAGTACTTC.

This clone turned up a few times. The gene calls are TRBV29-1 and TRBJ2-2; 7 bases are shared with TRBD1. Trimming cost V 5 bases and J 3 bases; bases outside gene matches: 3. The CDR3 runs 13 residues. Germline V gene data show CDR1 as SQVTM and CDR2 as ANQGSEA. CDR3 DNA sequence: TGCAGCGTTAAGGGACAGCACACCGGGGAGCTGTTTTTT. Its translation is CSVKGQHTGELFF.

The chain combines TRBV5-6 with TRBJ2-7, with 10 positions matching TRBD2. The CDR3 loop spans 16 amino acids. Losses at the gene ends were 3 bases for V and 0 bases for J; bases not matched to a gene: 6. Germline assignment: CDR1 SGHDT and CDR2 YYEEEE. CDR3 loop: CASSSPSGGFSYEQYF. Written as DNA, the CDR3 is TGTGCCAGCAGCTCTCCTAGCGGGGGTTTCTCCTACGAGCAGTACTTC.

The chain has TRBV29-1 and TRBJ1-6; TRBD1 is a possible D gene (6 bases). CDR1 is SQVTM and CDR2 is ANQGSEA in the germline V gene. The CDR3 totals 13 residues. V was clipped by 6 bases and J by 7 bases, with 13 bases between them. Written as DNA, the CDR3 is TGCAGCGTGGCAGGGGATCGGAATTCACCCCTCCACTTT. Amino acids: CSVAGDRNSPLHF.

Points on this clone: Different DNA sequences within this sample yield the same CDR3. This rearrangement joins TRBV6-5 to TRBJ2-7; no clear D gene. Trimming cost V 2 bases and J 4 bases, with 9 bases left between them. The CDR3 has 13 amino acids. In germline, CDR1 is MNHEY, CDR2 SVGAGI. This CDR3 reads CASSYRRGYEQYF. The CDR3 DNA reads as TGTGCCAGCAGTTACCGCCGTGGGTACGAGCAGTACTTC.

The V call is TRBV4-1, the J call TRBJ2-1, with 7 bases matching TRBD2. V gave up 1 base and J gave up 3 bases; unmatched junction bases: 6. The CDR3 extends over 16 amino acids. The germline CDR1 and CDR2 sequences are MGHRA and YSYEKL. The chain's CDR3 is CASSQVASGIYNEQFF. CDR3 nucleotides: TGCGCCAGCAGCCAAGTAGCCAGCGGGATCTACAATGAGCAGTTCTTC.

The chain uses TRBV7-2 and TRBJ2-4; D not resolved. The CDR3 extends over 14 amino acids. Germline-derived CDR1 and CDR2 are SGHTA and FQGNSA. Trimming cost V 2 bases and J 3 bases, with 8 bases left between them. CDR3 DNA: TGTGCCAGCAGCTTATTTGGCAGCAAAAACATTCAGTACTTC. This translates into CASSLFGSKNIQYF.

This chain links TRBV4-1 with TRBJ1-2, with D hard to call. V was shortened by 1 base and J by 0 bases, with 18 bases between the two germline ends. The V gene's germline CDR1 is MGHRA and CDR2 YSYEKL. CDR3 length: 18 residues. The CDR3 DNA reads TGCGCCAGCAGCCAAGGGTTACTTAGGCGGGAAGCTAACTATGGCTACACCTTC. Translated: CASSQGLLRREANYGYTF.

As for this clone: The sample contains more than one DNA sequence encoding this CDR3. J is TRBJ2-3 and V is TRBV29-1; D gene ambiguous. Looked up from germline, CDR1 is SQVTM and CDR2 is ANQGSEA. The V end was cut by 4 bases, the J end by 2 bases, with 7 bases between. The CDR3 is 12 residues long. Here the CDR3 reads CSVGADTDTQYF. The CDR3, as DNA: TGCAGCGTTGGGGCGGACACAGATACGCAGTATTTT.

V and J are TRBV6-5 and TRBJ2-1; TRBD1 aligns across 9 bases. The CDR3 extends over 15 amino acids. After removal of 0 bases from V and 3 bases from J, the junction contained 0 bases not matched to a gene. Per germline, CDR1 MNHEY and CDR2 SVGAGI. In DNA form, the CDR3 reads TGTGCCAGCAGTTACTCGGGACAGGGCTACAATGAGCAGTTCTTC. Its translation: CASSYSGQGYNEQFF.

The table lists this clone with a count of one. The V and J genes are TRBV7-8 and TRBJ2-2; D could derive from TRBD1 or TRBD2 (6 bases each). CDR1 SGHVS and CDR2 FQNEAQ come from the germline V gene. CDR3 length: 18 residues. Trimming removed 5 bases from V and 0 bases from J, with 19 bases in between. CDR3 in DNA: TGTGCCAGCAGCCCCACACGGAGGGGGATAACGAACACCGGGGAGCTGTTTTTT. It is translated as CASSPTRRGITNTGELFF. Combining the CDR3 with reference TRBV7-8 and TRBJ2-2 gives the whole variable domain GAGVSQSPRYKVAKRGQDVALRCDPISGHVSLFWYQQALGQGPEFLTYFQNEAQLDKSGLPSDRFFAERPEGSVSTLKIQRTQQEDSAVYLCASSPTRRGITNTGELFFGEGSRLTVL.

The J gene is TRBJ1-1, the V gene TRBV11-2; unclear D gene. Germline V gene sequence: CDR1 SGHAT, CDR2 FQNNGV. The CDR3 spans 13 residues. Trimming left V 5 bases short and J 1 base short, with 8 bases between. In DNA, the CDR3 is TGTGCCAGCAGCCACGACGGGAACACTGAAGCTTTCTTT. The encoded protein is CASSHDGNTEAFF.

This chain uses TRBV19 with TRBJ2-3, with 12 bases fitting TRBD2. Germline trimming cut 7 bases from V and 1 base from J; bases unmatched to any gene: 18. Germline CDR1 and CDR2: LNHDA and SQIVND (reference sequence). The CDR3 has 20 amino acids. CDR3 coding DNA: TGTGCCAGTACCCAATCCCGCCTAGCGGGAGGGGGGAGGCGCACAGATACGCAGTATTTT. It encodes CASTQSRLAGGGRRTDTQYF.

This clone was seen only a few times. This sequence joins TRBV19 and TRBJ2-7, with TRBD1 matching 9 bases. Germline loops: CDR1 LNHDA, CDR2 SQIVND (reference sequence). Losses at the gene ends were 6 bases for V and 5 bases for J; bases not matched to a gene: 17. The CDR3 totals 17 residues. In DNA form, the CDR3 reads TGTGCCAGTAGCCGCGGCGACTCCGGGACAGGGAACCACGAGCAGTACTTC. Its translation: CASSRGDSGTGNHEQYF.

The sample holds a few counts of this clone. V gene TRBV19 combines with J gene TRBJ1-5; D is unclear. The CDR3 has 14 residues. The germline CDR1 and CDR2 sequences are LNHDA and SQIVND (reference sequence). V lost 0 bases and J 6 bases, leaving 9 bases between the germline ends. The CDR3 protein is CASSIDRPSQPQHF. The CDR3 DNA reads TGTGCCAGTAGTATAGATCGTCCGAGTCAGCCCCAGCATTTT.

The chain recombines TRBV28 with TRBJ2-3; 8 nucleotides match TRBD2. This CDR3 has 18 residues. V shed 3 bases, J shed 3 bases, and the junction held 14 bases outside the gene matches. Germline assignment: CDR1 MDHEN and CDR2 SYDVKM. CDR3 region: CASSFQFRGGLGTDTQYF. DNA of the CDR3: TGTGCCAGCAGTTTCCAGTTCCGGGGGGGACTCGGAACAGATACGCAGTATTTT.

The sample holds a few counts of this clone. The V and J genes are TRBV7-2 and TRBJ2-3, with a tentative D call TRBD2 (5 bases). The CDR3 is made up of 15 amino acids. Per the germline V gene, CDR1 is SGHTA and CDR2 is FQGNSA. V was shortened by 5 bases and J by 2 bases, with 14 bases between the two germline ends. The CDR3: CASSNGRGLTDTQYF. As DNA, the CDR3 is TGTGCCAGCAGCAACGGAAGAGGACTCACAGATACGCAGTATTTT. The entire variable domain, with the rest obtained from reference TRBV7-2 and TRBJ2-3, is as follows: GAGVSQSPSNKVTEKGKDVELRCDPISGHTALYWYRQSLGQGLEFLIYFQGNSAPDKSGLPSDRFSAERTGGSVSTLTIQRTQQEDSAVYLCASSNGRGLTDTQYFGPGTRLTVL.

The chain uses TRBV29-1 and TRBJ2-2; D unresolved. Deletions cut 4 bases from V and 2 bases from J, with 8 bases between. This CDR3 has 13 residues. The V gene's germline CDR1 is SQVTM and CDR2 ANQGSEA. For the CDR3, the DNA is TGCAGCGTTGTACTATATAACACCGGGGAGCTGTTTTTT. This sequence encodes CSVVLYNTGELFF.

The chain has TRBV28 and TRBJ2-7; D remains ambiguous. Deletions cut 5 bases from V and 6 bases from J, with 11 bases between. This CDR3 is built from 12 residues. The germline V gene encodes CDR1 MDHEN and CDR2 SYDVKM. CDR3 in amino acids: CASSPNRLEQYF. The DNA for the CDR3 is TGTGCCAGCAGTCCCAACCGTCTCGAGCAGTACTTC.

The chain uses TRBV4-1 and TRBJ2-1; the D gene is possibly TRBD2 (6 bases). Germline values: CDR1 MGHRA, CDR2 YSYEKL. The CDR3 is made up of 15 amino acids. V lost 0 bases, J lost 9 bases, and 15 bases lay in between. The CDR3 DNA sequence: TGCGCCAGCAGCCAAGACCCCGGGACTGGAGTTGAGCAGTTCTTC. Its protein is CASSQDPGTGVEQFF.

In DNA form, the CDR3 reads TGCAGCGGAGGACAGGGCGGGTATGCCACTGAAGCTTTCTTT. Translating gives CSGGQGGYATEAFF. The chain carries TRBV29-1 and TRBJ1-1; 8 bases match TRBD1. The V gene end was trimmed by 7 bases and the J gene end by 4 bases; junction bases not matched to a gene: 11. The V gene's germline CDR1 is SQVTM and CDR2 ANQGSEA. This CDR3 has 14 amino acids.

A few counts support this clone. The V gene is TRBV9, the J gene TRBJ1-2; no clear D gene. Deletions cut 4 bases from V and 5 bases from J, with 15 bases between. Per the germline V gene, CDR1 is SGDLS and CDR2 is YYNGEE. CDR3 length: 14 residues. The CDR3 sequence is CASSKEVVAYGYTF. The CDR3 bases are TGTGCCAGCAGCAAAGAGGTGGTTGCTTATGGCTACACCTTC.